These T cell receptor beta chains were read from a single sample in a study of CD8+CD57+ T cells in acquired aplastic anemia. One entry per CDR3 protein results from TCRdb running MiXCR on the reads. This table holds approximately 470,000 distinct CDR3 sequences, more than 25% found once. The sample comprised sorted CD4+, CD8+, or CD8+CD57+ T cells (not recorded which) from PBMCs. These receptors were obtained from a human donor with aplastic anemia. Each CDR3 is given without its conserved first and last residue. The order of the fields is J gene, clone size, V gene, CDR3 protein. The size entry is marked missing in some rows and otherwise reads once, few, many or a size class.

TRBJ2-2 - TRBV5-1 ASSYSPGGADTGELF
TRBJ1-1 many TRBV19 ASSLQGDTTEAF
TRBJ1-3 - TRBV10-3 AISEVQAGNTIY
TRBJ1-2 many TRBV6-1 ASSQNTNYGYT
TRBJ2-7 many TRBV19 ASSIAGGIYEQY
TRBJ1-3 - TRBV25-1 ASSSASGNTIY
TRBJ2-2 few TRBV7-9 ASSIAVRSPTGELF
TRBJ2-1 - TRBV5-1 ASYRGQGASGSYNEQF
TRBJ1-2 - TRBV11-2 ASSSLPGTGFSGYT
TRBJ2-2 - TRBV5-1 ASSLESSGNTGELF
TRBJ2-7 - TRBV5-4 AGSKQGQTGYEQY
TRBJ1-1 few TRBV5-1 ASSLDGKPNTEAF
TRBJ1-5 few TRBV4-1 ASSQEERLDSSNQPQH
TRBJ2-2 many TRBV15 ATSRLQREVAGELF
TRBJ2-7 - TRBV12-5 ASDAGGADGKYEQY
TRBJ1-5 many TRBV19 ASSPQGQYNQPQH
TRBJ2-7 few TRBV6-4 ASSYRGLAAEQY
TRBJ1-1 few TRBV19 ASSTITLGQGAGTEAF
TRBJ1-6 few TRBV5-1 ASSLDPQDRGLSSPLH
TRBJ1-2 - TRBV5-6 ASSSVKSNYGYT
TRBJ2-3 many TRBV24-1 ATSGGRADTQY
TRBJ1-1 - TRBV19 ASSTGHDEAF
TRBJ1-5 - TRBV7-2 ASSLGGSGQPQH
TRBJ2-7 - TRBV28 ASSLSSGTSGSQPS
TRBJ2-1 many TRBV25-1 ASSEAGGLDDNEQF
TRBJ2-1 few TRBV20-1 SASKAGGPGNEQF
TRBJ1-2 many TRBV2 ASSQATGNYGYT
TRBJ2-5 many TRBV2 ASRGIPLNQY
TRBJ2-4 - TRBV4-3 ASSQEELVKNIQY
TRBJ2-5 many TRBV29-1 SVESGLETQY
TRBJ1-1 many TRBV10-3 AIRPGTGGLGTEAF
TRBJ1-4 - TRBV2 ASGGRTNEKLF
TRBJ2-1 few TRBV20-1 SARDKLGLGHNEQF
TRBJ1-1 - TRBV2 ASTGTQGGETEAF
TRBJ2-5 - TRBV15 ATSHRDSLLAQY
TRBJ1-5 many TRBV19 ASSIEAAVSNQPQH
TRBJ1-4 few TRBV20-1 SAPYLTGGTNEKLF
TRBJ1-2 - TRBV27 ASRKSPGYGYT
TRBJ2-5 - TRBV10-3 AISARLAGGQETQY
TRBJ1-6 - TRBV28 ATFLTGSNSPLH
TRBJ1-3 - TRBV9 ASSVGLGGNTIY
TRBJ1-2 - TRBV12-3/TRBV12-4 ASSPGTGFGYT
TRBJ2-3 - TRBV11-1 ASSDKRQSTDTQY
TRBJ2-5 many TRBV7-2 ASSVVAGKGTQY
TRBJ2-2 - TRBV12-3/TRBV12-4 ASSLGSGDTGELF
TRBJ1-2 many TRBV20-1 SAGAGGGYGYT
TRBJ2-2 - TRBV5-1 ASSFNTANTGELF
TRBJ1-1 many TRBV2 ASSRALNTEAF
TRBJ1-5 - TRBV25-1 ASSGSKTGSNQPQH
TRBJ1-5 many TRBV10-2 ASSDSGTGGVGNQPQH
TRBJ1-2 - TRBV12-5 ASGLVSGGADYGYT
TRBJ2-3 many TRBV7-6 ASSHAFTDTQY
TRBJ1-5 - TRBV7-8 ASSLERVPGLDQPQH
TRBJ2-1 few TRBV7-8 ASSSTGGTYNEQF
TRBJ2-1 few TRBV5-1 ASRVTLGNEQF
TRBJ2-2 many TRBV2 ASTREFTGELF
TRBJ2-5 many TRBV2 ASSAYPGLLETQY
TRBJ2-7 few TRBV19 ASSTSDRGRIYEQY
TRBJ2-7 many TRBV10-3 AISDRDRTYEQY